This is a list of T cell receptor beta chains from one sample in a study of cytomegalovirus exposure and HLA in healthy donors. The table came from immunoSEQ multiplex PCR; TCRdb's copy has only in-frame clones and leaves some out. The sample yields about 150,000 clones, 80% seen once. Sequencing was carried out using PBMCs. These receptors were obtained from a man younger than 40 in good health and CMV-seropositive. Each CDR3 is given with its conserved first and last residue. Each record gives: J gene, D gene, CDR3 length, clone size, V gene, CDR3 protein, CDR3 DNA. The D gene is left open where the match is weak. Size is stated for part of the rows, as once, few or many counts, or as a class when the clone is expanded.

>TRBJ2-2|TRBD1|12|-|TRBV28
CASRTGTGELFF
TGTGCCAGCAGGACAGGGACCGGGGAGCTGTTTTTT
>TRBJ2-2|TRBD2|16|-|TRBV5-1
CASSLVLAGVTGELFF
TGCGCCAGCAGCTTGGTACTAGCGGGAGTCACCGGGGAGCTGTTTTTT
>TRBJ2-7|-|14|-|TRBV7-8
CASSLYIGAGEQYF
TGTGCCAGCAGCTTATATATCGGAGCGGGCGAGCAGTACTTC
>TRBJ2-5|-|14|-|TRBV5-4
CASSLVEESETQYF
TGTGCCAGCAGCTTGGTCGAAGAAAGCGAGACCCAGTACTTC
>TRBJ1-1|TRBD1|15|-|TRBV18
CASSPPLAGGTEAFF
TGTGCCAGCTCACCACCTTTGGCAGGGGGCACTGAAGCTTTCTTT
>TRBJ2-7|-|12|-|TRBV6-5
CASSSILYEQYF
TGTGCCAGCAGCTCAATACTTTACGAGCAGTACTTC
>TRBJ1-1|TRBD1|13|-|TRBV5-4
CASSADRGAEAFF
TGTGCCAGCAGCGCGGACAGGGGAGCGGAAGCTTTCTTT
>TRBJ2-2|-|15|few|TRBV11-1
CASSRRTFNTGELFF
TGTGCCAGCAGCCGCCGGACTTTTAACACCGGGGAGCTGTTTTTT
>TRBJ2-7|TRBD1|11|few|TRBV10-3
CATLTGDEQYF
TGTGCCACCCTCACAGGGGACGAGCAGTACTTC
>TRBJ2-5|-|13|few|TRBV6-6
CASRESSKETQYF
TGTGCCAGCAGAGAAAGCTCGAAGGAGACCCAGTACTTC
>TRBJ2-7|TRBD2|14|-|TRBV7-3
CASSLSGTSDEQYF
TGTGCCAGCAGCTTATCCGGGACTAGCGACGAGCAGTACTTC
>TRBJ2-5|TRBD2|16|few|TRBV9
CASSVEGSGRAETQYF
TGTGCCAGCAGCGTAGAGGGGAGCGGGAGGGCCGAGACCCAGTACTTC
>TRBJ1-1|-|16|-|TRBV19
CASSERGSGRVTEAFF
TGTGCCAGTAGTGAGCGGGGGAGTGGCAGAGTAACTGAAGCTTTCTTT
>TRBJ2-3|-|15|-|TRBV28
CASSLVGQGGDTQYF
TGTGCCAGCAGTTTGGTGGGGCAGGGGGGAGATACGCAGTATTTT
>TRBJ2-7|TRBD1|15|-|TRBV28
CASSPPSRDRHEQYF
TGTGCCAGCAGCCCGCCCTCTCGGGACAGGCACGAGCAGTACTTC
>TRBJ2-2|TRBD2|15|-|TRBV5-1
CASSLAGGDTGELFF
TGCGCCAGCAGCTTGGCGGGGGGGGACACCGGGGAGCTGTTTTTT
>TRBJ2-2|TRBD2|15|-|TRBV7-8
CASSLVQLADGELFF
TGTGCCAGCAGCTTAGTACAGCTAGCGGACGGGGAGCTGTTTTTT
>TRBJ2-7|-|13|-|TRBV27
CASSLQGSYEQYF
TGTGCCAGCAGTCTCCAGGGGTCCTACGAGCAGTACTTC
>TRBJ2-2|TRBD2|15|-|TRBV28
CAIYSSGRSTGELFF
TGTGCCATTTACTCTAGCGGGAGATCTACCGGGGAGCTGTTTTTT
>TRBJ2-2|-|14|-|TRBV29-1
CSVVGRAGAGELFF
TGCAGCGTTGTGGGGCGAGCTGGCGCCGGGGAGCTGTTTTTT
>TRBJ2-3|TRBD1|14|-|TRBV6-1
CASTLGQGMDTQYF
TGTGCCAGCACCTTGGGACAGGGGATGGATACGCAGTATTTT
>TRBJ2-7|TRBD2|14|-|TRBV18
CASSPSSGGYEQYF
TGTGCCAGCTCTCCCAGTTCGGGGGGCTACGAGCAGTACTTC
>TRBJ1-1|-|16|-|TRBV27
CASSYLRTGDQLQAFF
TGTGCCAGCAGTTACCTACGGACTGGAGACCAGCTACAAGCTTTCTTT
>TRBJ2-1|-|17|-|TRBV2
CASSERLGGLFYNEQFF
TGTGCCAGCAGTGAAAGATTAGGGGGACTATTCTACAATGAGCAGTTCTTC
>TRBJ1-1|-|13|-|TRBV19
CASVRGGNTEAFF
TGTGCCAGTGTACGAGGGGGTAACACTGAAGCTTTCTTT
>TRBJ1-2|TRBD1|15|-|TRBV4-1
CASSQGDRGFDGYTF
TGCGCCAGCAGCCAAGGGGACAGGGGGTTCGATGGCTACACCTTC
>TRBJ2-1|TRBD2|15|-|TRBV5-1
CASSLVAGVGNEQFF
TGCGCCAGCAGCTTGGTAGCGGGAGTGGGCAATGAGCAGTTCTTC
>TRBJ2-7|-|14|-|TRBV25-1
CASSEYSSRGEQYF
TGTGCCAGCAGTGAATATAGTTCCAGGGGCGAGCAGTACTTC
>TRBJ1-2|-|12|once|TRBV19
CASNREGYGYTF
TGTGCCAGTAACAGGGAAGGCTATGGCTACACCTTC
>TRBJ2-1|-|12|-|TRBV7-6
CASSAVYNEQFF
TGTGCCAGCAGCGCAGTCTACAATGAGCAGTTCTTC
>TRBJ2-5|TRBD1|11|-|TRBV6-1
CASSWGQPQYF
TGTGCCAGCAGCTGGGGACAGCCCCAGTACTTC
>TRBJ2-7|TRBD2|16|-|TRBV7-2
CASSSDQAGVNHEQYF
TGTGCCAGCAGCTCCGACCAGGCGGGAGTGAACCACGAGCAGTACTTC
>TRBJ2-1|-|14|-|TRBV5-4
CASSSPTRNNEQFF
TGTGCCAGCAGCTCCCCCACCAGAAACAATGAGCAGTTCTTC
>TRBJ2-5|-|12|-|TRBV9
CASGRNQETQYF
TGTGCCAGCGGGAGGAACCAAGAGACCCAGTACTTC
>TRBJ2-1|TRBD1|16|few|TRBV18
CASSPGQGVSYNEQFF
TGTGCCAGCTCACCCGGACAGGGGGTGTCCTACAATGAGCAGTTCTTC
>TRBJ2-1|TRBD1|16|-|TRBV7-9
CSSSWGTGTHPAEQFF
TGTTCCAGCAGCTGGGGGACAGGCACTCACCCAGCGGAGCAGTTCTTC
>TRBJ2-5|-|16|-|TRBV5-4
CASSLHGGGLPNLAYF
TGTGCCAGCAGCTTGCATGGTGGTGGACTACCGAACCTGGCGTACTTC
>TRBJ2-3|TRBD2|15|-|TRBV13
CASSTSGSSGDTQYF
TGTGCCAGCAGCACTAGCGGGAGTTCTGGGGATACGCAGTATTTT
>TRBJ1-2|-|16|-|TRBV27
CASSPRGHPPNYGYTF
TGTGCCAGCAGTCCGAGGGGACATCCACCGAACTATGGCTACACCTTC
>TRBJ2-7|-|15|-|TRBV25-1
CASSVARLSSYEQYF
TGTGCCAGCAGTGTGGCCAGGCTAAGCTCCTACGAGCAGTACTTC
>TRBJ1-6|-|16|-|TRBV4-2
CASSHRTPSWNSPLHF
TGTGCCAGCAGCCATCGTACTCCCTCTTGGAATTCACCCCTCCACTTT
>TRBJ2-6|-|17|few|TRBV7-9
CASSLGTENSGANVLTF
TGTGCCAGCAGCTTAGGGACAGAAAACTCTGGGGCCAACGTCCTGACTTTC
>TRBJ1-2|-|14|once|TRBV5-1
CASSLIIGQGGYTF
TGCGCCAGCAGCTTGATTATAGGACAAGGTGGCTACACCTTC
>TRBJ2-2|TRBD2|16|few|TRBV4-2
CASSQEGGRVAGELFF
TGTGCCAGCAGCCAAGAGGGGGGGAGGGTCGCCGGGGAGCTGTTTTTT
>TRBJ1-1|TRBD1|14|-|TRBV10-3
CAISAQGANTEAFF
TGTGCCATCAGTGCGCAGGGGGCGAACACTGAAGCTTTCTTT
>TRBJ2-6|TRBD1|16|once|TRBV7-3
CASSKIQGSRANVLTF
TGTGCCAGCAGTAAAATACAGGGGTCTCGGGCCAACGTCCTGACTTTC
>TRBJ2-7|TRBD2|14|-|TRBV29-1
CSVVPGLGAYEQYF
TGCAGCGTCGTCCCGGGACTAGGAGCCTACGAGCAGTACTTC
>TRBJ2-3|TRBD1|14|-|TRBV5-8
CASSFKGATDTQYF
TGTGCCAGCAGCTTTAAGGGGGCAACAGATACGCAGTATTTT
>TRBJ2-7|-|16|-|TRBV28
CASSHGTGTSSYEQYF
TGTGCCAGCAGCCATGGGACAGGGACTAGCTCCTACGAGCAGTACTTC
>TRBJ2-7|TRBD2|19|-|TRBV11-2
CASSLPPGLAGGTTYEQYF
TGTGCCAGCAGCTTACCCCCGGGACTAGCGGGAGGAACTACCTACGAGCAGTACTTC
>TRBJ2-3|-|14|once|TRBV11-2
CASSLDPRPDTQYF
TGTGCCAGCAGCTTAGATCCCAGGCCAGATACGCAGTATTTT
>TRBJ1-5|-|12|-|TRBV15
CATSRVAQPQHF
TGTGCCACCAGCAGAGTAGCTCAGCCCCAGCATTTT
>TRBJ1-2|-|14|-|TRBV19
CASSNPGVSKRYPF
TGTGCCAGTAGTAACCCAGGGGTTAGCAAGCGCTACCCCTTC
>TRBJ2-7|TRBD2|14|few|TRBV2
CASSESSGRGEQYF
TGTGCCAGCAGTGAATCAAGCGGGAGAGGGGAGCAGTACTTC
>TRBJ1-2|-|12|-|TRBV6-5
CASSSGVYGYTF
TGTGCCAGCAGTTCGGGGGTCTATGGCTACACCTTC
>TRBJ2-7|TRBD2|17|-|TRBV5-1
CASSTGLAGGTPNEQYF
TGCGCCAGCAGCACCGGACTAGCGGGAGGTACTCCCAACGAGCAGTACTTC
>TRBJ2-5|TRBD1|16|-|TRBV28
CASSPPGQGDQETQYF
TGTGCCAGCAGTCCCCCCGGACAGGGGGACCAAGAGACCCAGTACTTC